This is a list of T cell receptor beta chains from one sample in a study of blood T cell repertoires in COVID-19. TCRdb's table, derived via immunoSEQ multiplex PCR, lists solely in-frame clones and lacks some. Found here are about 84,000 clones, 70% to 80% of them singletons; the top ten hold approximately 5.4%. Sequencing was done on a sample of peripheral blood. These receptors originate from a man between 45 and 60 years old with active or convalescent COVID-19. Both conserved end residues are part of each CDR3. D genes are given only for firm matches. Rows give clone size only sometimes, using once, few, many, or a class for an expanded clone.

D gene: TRBD2
V gene: TRBV5-1
clone size: -
J gene: TRBJ2-3
CDR3 DNA: TGCGCCAGCAGCTTGGGAGCGGGGGGGCGTCTCGATACGCAGTATTTT
CDR3 protein: CASSLGAGGRLDTQYF

D gene: -
V gene: TRBV6-5
clone size: -
J gene: TRBJ1-1
CDR3 DNA: TGTGCCAGCAGTTACGGGAGGGGGGACTTTGGGGCTTTCTTT
CDR3 protein: CASSYGRGDFGAFF

D gene: -
V gene: TRBV2
clone size: -
J gene: TRBJ1-5
CDR3 DNA: TGTGCCAGCACCCGGACAGTCAATAGCAATCAGCCCCAGCATTTT
CDR3 protein: CASTRTVNSNQPQHF

D gene: TRBD1
V gene: TRBV5-1
clone size: -
J gene: TRBJ1-2
CDR3 DNA: TGCGCCAGCAGCCCAACCGGGACAGGGGATGGCTACACCTTC
CDR3 protein: CASSPTGTGDGYTF

D gene: -
V gene: TRBV23-1
clone size: once
J gene: TRBJ1-2
CDR3 DNA: TGCGCCAGCAGTCAATCGACAGGTGAGGTAAAAGGGGGCTACACCTTC
CDR3 protein: CASSQSTGEVKGGYTF

D gene: TRBD2
V gene: TRBV11-3
clone size: -
J gene: TRBJ2-1
CDR3 DNA: TGTGCCAGCAGCTTAGGCGGGCGGGGGGGCATAGGGAATGAGCAGTTCTTC
CDR3 protein: CASSLGGRGGIGNEQFF

D gene: -
V gene: TRBV7-9
clone size: -
J gene: TRBJ1-2
CDR3 DNA: TGTGCCAGCAGCTTAGCCTCACACCTTAACTATGGCTACACCTTC
CDR3 protein: CASSLASHLNYGYTF

D gene: -
V gene: TRBV7-9
clone size: -
J gene: TRBJ2-7
CDR3 DNA: TGTGCCAGCAGCTTAAGTATGGGCCACTACGAGCAGTACTTC
CDR3 protein: CASSLSMGHYEQYF

D gene: TRBD1
V gene: TRBV12-5
clone size: -
J gene: TRBJ2-1
CDR3 DNA: TGTGCTAGTGCCCTGGACAGGGCGGCAGGGAATGAGCAGTTCTTC
CDR3 protein: CASALDRAAGNEQFF

D gene: -
V gene: TRBV4-3
clone size: -
J gene: TRBJ1-4
CDR3 DNA: TGCGCCAGCGGCAAGGGAGGTGGTAATGAAAAACTGTTTTTT
CDR3 protein: CASGKGGGNEKLFF

D gene: TRBD2
V gene: TRBV4-1
clone size: -
J gene: TRBJ2-1
CDR3 DNA: TGCGCCAGCACCGGACTAGCGGGGGGGAACAATGAGCAGTTCTTC
CDR3 protein: CASTGLAGGNNEQFF

D gene: TRBD1
V gene: TRBV19
clone size: -
J gene: TRBJ1-6
CDR3 DNA: TGTGCCAGTAGTTCTCCCGGGACAGTAAAGGCCAGCTATAATTCACCCCTCCACTTT
CDR3 protein: CASSSPGTVKASYNSPLHF

D gene: -
V gene: TRBV6-1
clone size: once
J gene: TRBJ2-7
CDR3 DNA: TGTGCCAGCAGTGAAAAAGGGAGATCTACCTACGAGCAGTACTTC
CDR3 protein: CASSEKGRSTYEQYF

D gene: TRBD1
V gene: TRBV5-6
clone size: -
J gene: TRBJ2-2
CDR3 DNA: TGTGCCAGCAGCCTGGGCCGGGACAGGGTCGCCGGGGAGCTGTTTTTT
CDR3 protein: CASSLGRDRVAGELFF

D gene: -
V gene: TRBV3-1/TRBV3-2
clone size: -
J gene: TRBJ2-5
CDR3 DNA: TGTGCCAGCAGCCAAGGCCCAGCGGCGCGGGGGACCCAGTACTTC
CDR3 protein: CASSQGPAARGTQYF

D gene: -
V gene: TRBV19
clone size: -
J gene: TRBJ2-5
CDR3 DNA: TGTGCCAGTAGTATAGCCGCGGCGGGCCACCAAGAGACCCAGTACTTC
CDR3 protein: CASSIAAAGHQETQYF

D gene: -
V gene: TRBV7-9
clone size: -
J gene: TRBJ1-2
CDR3 DNA: TGTGCCAGCAGCCTCTTGGACAGCACTAACTATGGCTACACCTTC
CDR3 protein: CASSLLDSTNYGYTF

D gene: TRBD2
V gene: TRBV12-5
clone size: -
J gene: TRBJ2-3
CDR3 DNA: TGTGCTAGTGGCCCTGGGGTAGCGGGGCGCACAGATACGCAGTATTTT
CDR3 protein: CASGPGVAGRTDTQYF

D gene: TRBD2
V gene: TRBV4-2
clone size: -
J gene: TRBJ2-3
CDR3 DNA: TGTGCCAGCAGCCAAGCGACTAGCGGGGGGCACGGGTTGGATTATACGCAGTATTTT
CDR3 protein: CASSQATSGGHGLDYTQYF

D gene: -
V gene: TRBV5-4
clone size: -
J gene: TRBJ1-2
CDR3 DNA: TGTGCCAGCAGCATTCGGGGGTCGAGAAGCTACACCTTC
CDR3 protein: CASSIRGSRSYTF

D gene: -
V gene: TRBV24-1
clone size: -
J gene: TRBJ1-1
CDR3 DNA: TGTGCCACCAGTGATGCCGGCCCGGGAGGTGAAGCTTTCTTT
CDR3 protein: CATSDAGPGGEAFF

D gene: TRBD1
V gene: TRBV18
clone size: -
J gene: TRBJ2-7
CDR3 DNA: TGTGCCAGCTCACTGGGACAGGGCAGCGAGCAGTACTTC
CDR3 protein: CASSLGQGSEQYF

D gene: -
V gene: TRBV27
clone size: -
J gene: TRBJ2-7
CDR3 DNA: TGTGCCAGCAGTCTAGCCGGGCGGTCCTACGAGCAGTACTTC
CDR3 protein: CASSLAGRSYEQYF

D gene: TRBD1
V gene: TRBV24-1
clone size: -
J gene: TRBJ2-3
CDR3 DNA: TGTGCCACCAGTGATTCCGGACAGGGTGGGAGCACAGATACGCAGTATTTT
CDR3 protein: CATSDSGQGGSTDTQYF

D gene: -
V gene: TRBV4-3
clone size: -
J gene: TRBJ1-2
CDR3 DNA: TGCGCCAGCAGCCAAGCTCGGGGATTAGGCTATGGCTACACCTTC
CDR3 protein: CASSQARGLGYGYTF

D gene: TRBD1
V gene: TRBV3-1/TRBV3-2
clone size: -
J gene: TRBJ2-7
CDR3 DNA: TGTGCCAGCAGCCGGACAGGGACAACCTACGAGCAGTACTTC
CDR3 protein: CASSRTGTTYEQYF

D gene: -
V gene: TRBV29-1
clone size: -
J gene: TRBJ2-5
CDR3 DNA: TGCAGCGTTGAAGGGGACATCCAAGAGACCCAGTACTTC
CDR3 protein: CSVEGDIQETQYF

D gene: TRBD1
V gene: TRBV6-4
clone size: few
J gene: TRBJ1-3
CDR3 DNA: TGTGCCAGCAGTGTCCCTTGGACAGGCCCAACCCCTTGCTCTGGAAACACCATATATTTT
CDR3 protein: CASSVPWTGPTPCSGNTIYF

D gene: -
V gene: TRBV19
clone size: -
J gene: TRBJ1-3
CDR3 DNA: TGTGCCAGTAAAACGAGCCTCTCTGGAAACACCATATATTTT
CDR3 protein: CASKTSLSGNTIYF

D gene: -
V gene: TRBV7-2
clone size: -
J gene: TRBJ2-1
CDR3 DNA: TGTGCCAGCAGCTTAGCCCAGAATATGGAGTTCTTC
CDR3 protein: CASSLAQNMEFF

D gene: -
V gene: TRBV6-1
clone size: -
J gene: TRBJ1-5
CDR3 DNA: TGTGCCAGCAGTGTAGAGACAGGAGCTAGCAATCAGCCCCAGCATTTT
CDR3 protein: CASSVETGASNQPQHF

D gene: -
V gene: TRBV12-3/TRBV12-4
clone size: many
J gene: TRBJ2-2
CDR3 DNA: TGTGCCAGCAGTTTAACACCAACCGGGGAGCTGTTTTTT
CDR3 protein: CASSLTPTGELFF

D gene: TRBD1
V gene: TRBV4-3
clone size: -
J gene: TRBJ1-6
CDR3 DNA: TGCGCCAGCAGCCAAGGCCCTCTTCGACAGGGGGTAAATTCACCCCTCCACTTT
CDR3 protein: CASSQGPLRQGVNSPLHF

D gene: -
V gene: TRBV2
clone size: -
J gene: TRBJ2-6
CDR3 DNA: TGTGCCAGCAGTGATCCAGGGGATGGGGCCAACGTCCTGACTTTC
CDR3 protein: CASSDPGDGANVLTF

D gene: -
V gene: TRBV28
clone size: -
J gene: TRBJ1-2
CDR3 DNA: TGTGCCAGCAGTTTGAGTCCTCCCAGCGACTATGGCTACACCTTC
CDR3 protein: CASSLSPPSDYGYTF

D gene: TRBD1
V gene: TRBV6-5
clone size: many
J gene: TRBJ2-7
CDR3 DNA: TGTGCCAGCAGCTCCGGGACAGGGCCCACCTACGAGCAGTACTTC
CDR3 protein: CASSSGTGPTYEQYF

D gene: -
V gene: TRBV5-1
clone size: -
J gene: TRBJ2-5
CDR3 DNA: TGCGCCAGCAGCGGGCTACAAGAGACCCAGTACTTC
CDR3 protein: CASSGLQETQYF

D gene: -
V gene: TRBV6-5
clone size: -
J gene: TRBJ1-1
CDR3 DNA: TGTGCCACTAAGGGGTTCCTAAACACTGAAGCTTTCTTT
CDR3 protein: CATKGFLNTEAFF

D gene: -
V gene: TRBV18
clone size: -
J gene: TRBJ2-2
CDR3 DNA: TGTGCCAGCTCACGTGAGGGTTCCGGGGAGCTGTTTTTT
CDR3 protein: CASSREGSGELFF

D gene: -
V gene: TRBV30
clone size: -
J gene: TRBJ1-5
CDR3 DNA: TGTGCCTGGCAGACAGAAGCTAATCAGCCCCAGCATTTT
CDR3 protein: CAWQTEANQPQHF

D gene: -
V gene: TRBV11-2
clone size: -
J gene: TRBJ2-3
CDR3 DNA: TGTGCCAGCAGCTCCCCAGGGGTCTGGACGCAGTATTTT
CDR3 protein: CASSSPGVWTQYF

D gene: TRBD1
V gene: TRBV6-6
clone size: medium-sized
J gene: TRBJ2-1
CDR3 DNA: TGTGCCAGCAGTTCGGGACAGGGCGTCTCCTACAATGAGCAGTTCTTC
CDR3 protein: CASSSGQGVSYNEQFF

D gene: -
V gene: TRBV18
clone size: -
J gene: TRBJ1-1
CDR3 DNA: TGTGCCAGCTTTACCGACAGGTCCGAATACACTGAAGCTTTCTTT
CDR3 protein: CASFTDRSEYTEAFF

D gene: TRBD1
V gene: TRBV19
clone size: -
J gene: TRBJ2-6
CDR3 DNA: TGTGCCAGTAGTGCCACAGGGGAAGCTGGGGCCAACGTCCTGACTTTC
CDR3 protein: CASSATGEAGANVLTF

D gene: -
V gene: TRBV5-4
clone size: few
J gene: TRBJ1-1
CDR3 DNA: TGTGCCAGCAGCTTGGGTAAGGGGCACGTCAGTGAAGCTTTCTTT
CDR3 protein: CASSLGKGHVSEAFF

D gene: TRBD1
V gene: TRBV29-1
clone size: -
J gene: TRBJ2-1
CDR3 DNA: TGCAGCGTTGGATACAGGGGGTCCTACAATGAGCAGTTCTTC
CDR3 protein: CSVGYRGSYNEQFF